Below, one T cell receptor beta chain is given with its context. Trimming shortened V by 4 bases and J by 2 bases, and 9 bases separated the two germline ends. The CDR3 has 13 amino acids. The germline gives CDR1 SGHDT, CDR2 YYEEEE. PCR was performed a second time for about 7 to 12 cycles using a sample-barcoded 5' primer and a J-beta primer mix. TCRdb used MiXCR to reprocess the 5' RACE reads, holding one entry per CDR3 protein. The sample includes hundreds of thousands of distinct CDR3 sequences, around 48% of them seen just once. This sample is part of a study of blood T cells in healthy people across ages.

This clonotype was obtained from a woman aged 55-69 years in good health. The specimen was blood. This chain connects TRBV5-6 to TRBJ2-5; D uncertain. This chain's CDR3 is CASSVVQQETQYF. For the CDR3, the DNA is TGTGCCAGCAGCGTGGTGCAGCAAGAGACCCAGTACTTC.